Shown below are 7 T cell receptor beta chains from a single sample sequenced in a study of cytomegalovirus exposure and HLA in healthy donors. Both 60 Vbeta primers and 13 Jbeta primers went into the PCR. Clones were sequenced by immunoSEQ multiplex PCR, and TCRdb holds only the in-frame ones, with some missing. The sample has about 170,000 clones, about 85% seen once. The sequencing input was PBMCs. The receptors were sampled from a man aged 25 to 40 in good health and CMV-seropositive.

V is TRBV4-2 and J is TRBJ2-1; 11 nucleotides line up with TRBD2. Germline values: CDR1 LGHNA, CDR2 YNFKEQ. The CDR3 has 15 amino acids. V trimming: 8 bases; J trimming: 5 bases; junction bases outside the gene matches: 8. In DNA, the CDR3 is TGTGCCAGCGGGGCCGGGACTAGCGGTAACAATGAGCAGTTCTTC. Protein: CASGAGTSGNNEQFF.

The V and J genes are TRBV28 and TRBJ1-1; D is possibly TRBD1 (6 bases). V shed 5 bases and J shed 5 bases, with 18 bases lying between them. Germline loops: CDR1 MDHEN, CDR2 SYDVKM. The CDR3 totals 15 residues. The chain's CDR3 is CASSPAPQGITEAFF. CDR3 DNA sequence: TGTGCCAGCAGTCCCGCACCTCAGGGGATTACTGAAGCTTTCTTT.

The V and J genes are TRBV7-9 and TRBJ2-2, with D possibly matching TRBD2 (5 bases). Germline V gives CDR1 SEHNR, CDR2 FQNEAQ (reference sequence). V was pared by 5 bases and J by 4 bases, with 8 bases between. This CDR3 comprises 13 residues. The CDR3 region is CASSPRVTGELFF. The CDR3 DNA sequence: TGTGCCAGCAGCCCGAGGGTCACCGGGGAGCTGTTTTTT.

The chain carries TRBV6-1 and TRBJ2-5; TRBD2 is a possible D gene (6 bases). V was trimmed by 4 bases and J by 2 bases, leaving 20 bases between them. This CDR3 is built from 17 residues. Germline CDR1 is MNHNS and CDR2 is SASEGT. The CDR3 region is CASSGIRAWGVQETQYF. CDR3 nucleotides: TGTGCCAGCAGTGGAATTCGAGCTTGGGGGGTTCAAGAGACCCAGTACTTC.

The table lists this clone with a few counts. J is TRBJ1-1 and V is TRBV19; D unclear. The V end was cut by 1 base, the J end by 0 bases, with 9 bases between. This CDR3 has 15 residues. The V gene's germline CDR1 is LNHDA and CDR2 SQIVND (reference sequence). The CDR3 sequence: CASSIVSGVNTEAFF. The CDR3 region has the DNA TGTGCCAGTAGTATAGTTTCGGGAGTGAACACTGAAGCTTTCTTT.

The chain combines TRBV27 with TRBJ1-5; D gene uncertain. V was shortened by 5 bases and J by 6 bases, with 14 bases between the two germline ends. Germline V gene data show CDR1 as MNHEY and CDR2 as SMNVEV (reference sequence). This CDR3 region has 14 residues. The CDR3 sequence is CASSLLGTGQPQHF. The CDR3 bases are TGTGCCAGCAGTCTACTGGGTACGGGTCAGCCCCAGCATTTT.

Remarks on this clone: This CDR3 fails to terminate in the conserved phenylalanine or tryptophan, so it likely reflects a read error. The V and J genes are TRBV10-3 and TRBJ1-2; TRBD1 agrees at 10 bases. The CDR3 length is 14 residues. V was pared by 6 bases and J by 3 bases, with 4 bases of the junction left unmatched. Looked up from germline, CDR1 is ENHRY and CDR2 is SYGVKD. The CDR3 DNA reads TGTGCCATCAGCACCGGGACAGGGGACTATGGCTACACCCTC. This gives the protein CAISTGTGDYGYTL.